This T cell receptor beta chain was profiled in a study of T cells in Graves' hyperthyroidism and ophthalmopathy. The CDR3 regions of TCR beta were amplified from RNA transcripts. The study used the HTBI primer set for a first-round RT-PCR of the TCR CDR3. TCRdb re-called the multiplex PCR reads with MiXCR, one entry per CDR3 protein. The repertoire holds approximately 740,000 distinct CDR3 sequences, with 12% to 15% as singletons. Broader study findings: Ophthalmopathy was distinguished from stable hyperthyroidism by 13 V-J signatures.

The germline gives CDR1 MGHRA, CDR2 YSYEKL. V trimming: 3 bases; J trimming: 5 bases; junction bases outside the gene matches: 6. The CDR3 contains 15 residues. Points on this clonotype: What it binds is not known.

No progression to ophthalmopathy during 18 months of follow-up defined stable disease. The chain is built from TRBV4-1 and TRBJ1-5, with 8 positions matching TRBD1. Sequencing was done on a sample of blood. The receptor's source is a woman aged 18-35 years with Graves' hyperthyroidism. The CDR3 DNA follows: TGCGCCAGCAGCCATTCTGACAGGGGATATCAGCCCCAGCATTTT. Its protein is CASSHSDRGYQPQHF.